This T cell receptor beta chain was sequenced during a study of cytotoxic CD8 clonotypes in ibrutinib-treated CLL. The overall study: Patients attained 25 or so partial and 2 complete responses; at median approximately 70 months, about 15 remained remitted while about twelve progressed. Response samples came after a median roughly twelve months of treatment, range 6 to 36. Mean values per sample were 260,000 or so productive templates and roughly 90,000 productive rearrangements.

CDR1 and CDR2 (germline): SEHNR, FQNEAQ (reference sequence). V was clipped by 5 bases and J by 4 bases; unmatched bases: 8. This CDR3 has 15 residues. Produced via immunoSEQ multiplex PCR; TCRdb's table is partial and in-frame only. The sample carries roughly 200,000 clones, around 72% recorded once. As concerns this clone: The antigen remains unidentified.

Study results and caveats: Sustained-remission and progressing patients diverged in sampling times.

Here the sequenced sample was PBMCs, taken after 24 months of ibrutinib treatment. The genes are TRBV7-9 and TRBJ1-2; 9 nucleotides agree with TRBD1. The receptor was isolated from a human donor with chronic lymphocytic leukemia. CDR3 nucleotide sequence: TGTGCCAGCAGCCGTCGGGGACAGGGCGGCTATGGCTACACCTTC. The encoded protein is CASSRRGQGGYGYTF.